The rows below give T cell receptor beta chains drawn from one sample of a study of cytomegalovirus exposure and HLA in healthy donors. TCRdb's copy holds only in-frame clones and misses some; the assay was immunoSEQ multiplex PCR. The sample lists 85,000 to 120,000 clones; over 60% were seen once. Sequenced input: PBMCs. The receptors come from a woman between 50 and 59 years old in good health and CMV-seropositive. CDR3s include the opening cysteine and the closing phenylalanine or tryptophan. Each record gives: V gene, J gene, clone size, D gene, CDR3 DNA, CDR3 protein. The D gene is left open where the match is weak. Expanded clones get a size class; other rows say once, few or many, or leave the size out.

V gene: TRBV9; J gene: TRBJ1-1; clone size: NA; D gene: NA; CDR3 DNA: TGTGCCAGCAGCGATCCCAGTGACACTGAAGCTTTCTTT; CDR3 protein: CASSDPSDTEAFF
V gene: TRBV19; J gene: TRBJ2-7; clone size: NA; D gene: NA; CDR3 DNA: TGTGCCAGCGCCATGAAGTATAGCACCCCCTACGAGCAGTACTTC; CDR3 protein: CASAMKYSTPYEQYF
V gene: TRBV27; J gene: TRBJ2-3; clone size: NA; D gene: TRBD2; CDR3 DNA: TGTGCCAGCAAATCCAGCGGGAGGGGTACGCAGTATTTT; CDR3 protein: CASKSSGRGTQYF
V gene: TRBV6-5; J gene: TRBJ1-2; clone size: NA; D gene: TRBD1; CDR3 DNA: TGTGCCAGCAGTTTCACAGGGGGCGAGGATGGCTACACCTTC; CDR3 protein: CASSFTGGEDGYTF
V gene: TRBV2; J gene: TRBJ1-5; clone size: NA; D gene: NA; CDR3 DNA: TGTGCCAGCAGTGGACGAGGGGGATTTGGCAATCAGCCCCAGCATTTT; CDR3 protein: CASSGRGGFGNQPQHF
V gene: TRBV2; J gene: TRBJ2-1; clone size: NA; D gene: TRBD2; CDR3 DNA: TGTGCCAGCAGCGCCCTGGGACTAGCGGGGAACAATGAGCAGTTCTTC; CDR3 protein: CASSALGLAGNNEQFF
V gene: TRBV5-4; J gene: TRBJ1-2; clone size: NA; D gene: NA; CDR3 DNA: TGTGCCAGCAGCTGGGAGGGGCCCCGACAGTTTTCTAACTATGGCTACACCTTC; CDR3 protein: CASSWEGPRQFSNYGYTF
V gene: TRBV19; J gene: TRBJ2-1; clone size: few; D gene: NA; CDR3 DNA: TGTGCCAGTAGTACCAACAGGGTCAATGAGCAGTTCTTC; CDR3 protein: CASSTNRVNEQFF
V gene: TRBV28; J gene: TRBJ1-4; clone size: few; D gene: TRBD1; CDR3 DNA: TGTGCCAGCAGTTTTATGGGGACAGACGAAAAACTGTTTTTT; CDR3 protein: CASSFMGTDEKLFF
V gene: TRBV27; J gene: TRBJ2-7; clone size: NA; D gene: TRBD2; CDR3 DNA: TGTGCCAGCTCTTTCCTTAGCGGGGGGGCCTACGAGCAGTACTTC; CDR3 protein: CASSFLSGGAYEQYF
V gene: TRBV19; J gene: TRBJ1-4; clone size: few; D gene: TRBD1; CDR3 DNA: TGTGCCAGTAACCCGACAGGGTGGGATCGTGGACTGTTTTTT; CDR3 protein: CASNPTGWDRGLFF
V gene: TRBV7-2; J gene: TRBJ2-5; clone size: NA; D gene: NA; CDR3 DNA: TGTGCCAGCAGCCAGAACAGGGAAGAGACCCAGTACTTC; CDR3 protein: CASSQNREETQYF
V gene: TRBV9; J gene: TRBJ2-5; clone size: NA; D gene: NA; CDR3 DNA: TGTGCCAGCAGCCCAGAACAGGGAGAGACCCAGTACTTC; CDR3 protein: CASSPEQGETQYF
V gene: TRBV5-6; J gene: TRBJ2-2; clone size: medium-sized; D gene: TRBD1; CDR3 DNA: TGTGCCAGCAGCAGACAGGGATTGGACACCGGGGAGCTGTTTTTT; CDR3 protein: CASSRQGLDTGELFF
V gene: TRBV7-2; J gene: TRBJ1-2; clone size: NA; D gene: NA; CDR3 DNA: TGTGCCAGCAGCCTACTGACTAACTATGGCTACACCTTC; CDR3 protein: CASSLLTNYGYTF
V gene: TRBV21-1; J gene: TRBJ2-3; clone size: NA; D gene: NA; CDR3 DNA: NA; CDR3 protein: CASSWGTGSYTDTQYF
V gene: TRBV7-3; J gene: TRBJ1-2; clone size: NA; D gene: TRBD1; CDR3 DNA: TGTGCCAGCAGCTCGGACAGGGCATTTGGCTACACCTTC; CDR3 protein: CASSSDRAFGYTF
V gene: TRBV18; J gene: TRBJ1-1; clone size: NA; D gene: NA; CDR3 DNA: TGTGCCAGCTCACCCAGGGCGGCCACTGAAGCTTTCTTT; CDR3 protein: CASSPRAATEAFF
V gene: TRBV6-1; J gene: TRBJ1-5; clone size: NA; D gene: NA; CDR3 DNA: TGTGCCAGTAGGACAGGCAATCAGCCCCAGCATTTT; CDR3 protein: CASRTGNQPQHF
V gene: TRBV4-2; J gene: TRBJ1-4; clone size: NA; D gene: NA; CDR3 DNA: TGTGCCAGCAGCCAAGATCAGACAGCCGCAACTAATGAAAAACTGTTTTTT; CDR3 protein: CASSQDQTAATNEKLFF
V gene: TRBV5-8; J gene: TRBJ2-1; clone size: NA; D gene: TRBD1; CDR3 DNA: TGTGCCAGCAGCCGGGGACAGGGCTACAATGAGCAGTTCTTC; CDR3 protein: CASSRGQGYNEQFF
V gene: TRBV5-1; J gene: TRBJ1-3; clone size: NA; D gene: NA; CDR3 DNA: TGCGCCAGCAGCTCTCGCTCCCAAGGACAGACTGGTGGAAACACCATATATTTT; CDR3 protein: CASSSRSQGQTGGNTIYF
V gene: TRBV11-2; J gene: TRBJ2-7; clone size: NA; D gene: TRBD2; CDR3 DNA: TGTGCCAGCACCGTCAAAGGACTAGCGGGGAGCTCCTACGAGCAGTACTTC; CDR3 protein: CASTVKGLAGSSYEQYF
V gene: TRBV27; J gene: TRBJ2-5; clone size: NA; D gene: TRBD2; CDR3 DNA: TGTGCCAGCAGCTACCAGCGGGAGCAAGAGACCCAGTACTTC; CDR3 protein: CASSYQREQETQYF
V gene: TRBV5-1; J gene: TRBJ1-1; clone size: NA; D gene: TRBD1; CDR3 DNA: TGCGCCAGCAGCTTGGCCTCCGGGACAGGGGGCATGGGCACTGAAGCTTTCTTT; CDR3 protein: CASSLASGTGGMGTEAFF
V gene: TRBV19; J gene: TRBJ2-7; clone size: NA; D gene: NA; CDR3 DNA: TGTGCCAGTACCTCCGGAGCCACCTACGAGCAGTACTTC; CDR3 protein: CASTSGATYEQYF
V gene: TRBV18; J gene: TRBJ2-3; clone size: NA; D gene: TRBD2; CDR3 DNA: TGTGCCAGCTCACTTCTAGCGGGGGGGCCCGCAGATACGCAGTATTTT; CDR3 protein: CASSLLAGGPADTQYF
V gene: TRBV18; J gene: TRBJ2-3; clone size: NA; D gene: TRBD1; CDR3 DNA: TGTGCCAGCTCACCACTGGCGCCGGGACAGCCTAGCACAGATACGCAGTATTTT; CDR3 protein: CASSPLAPGQPSTDTQYF
V gene: TRBV15; J gene: TRBJ1-2; clone size: once; D gene: TRBD1; CDR3 DNA: TGTGCCACCAGCAGCGACAGGGGGGGGTATTTCAATGGCTACACCTTC; CDR3 protein: CATSSDRGGYFNGYTF